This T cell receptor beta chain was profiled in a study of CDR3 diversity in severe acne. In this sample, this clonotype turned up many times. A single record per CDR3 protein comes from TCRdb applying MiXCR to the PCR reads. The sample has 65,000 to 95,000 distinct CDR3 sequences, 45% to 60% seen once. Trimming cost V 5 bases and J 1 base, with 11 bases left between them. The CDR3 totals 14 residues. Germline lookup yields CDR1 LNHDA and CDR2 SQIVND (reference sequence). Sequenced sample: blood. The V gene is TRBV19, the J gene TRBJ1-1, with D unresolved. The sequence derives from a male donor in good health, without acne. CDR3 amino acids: CASSSISTNTEAFF. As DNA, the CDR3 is TGTGCCAGTAGTTCCATTTCAACGAACACTGAAGCTTTCTTT.